This note documents a single TCR beta chain sequence. No antigen is known for it. No clone much larger than this one lies a single base away; base qualities are absent. This sample was taken from a study of shared clonotypes between healthy human individuals (dated by TCRdb to 2018 to 2020). With regard to the full study: The cohort comprised two women and a few men aged 18 to 49 years. Libraries were prepared and TCR repertoires were sequenced by different laboratories using diverse techniques, in order to increase sequencing depth and limit assay-specific biases. To estimate repertoire size and how much clonotype sharing occurs between individuals, the study deeply sequenced the blood TCR repertoires of several healthy adults. Leukapheresis yielded between about 0.8 and 9.5 billion PBMCs per donor. The research as a whole found: Because the study included only a small number of donors, the genetic and exposure-history diversity represented was limited. Based on pairwise subsampling, the degree of clonotype sharing among donors was expected to be affected by sequencing depth. Only blood was sampled, and tissue TCR repertoires likely differ from those in blood.

Using the deep immunoSEQ assay, multiplex PCR amplified TCR CDR3 regions from genomic DNA. Extracted genomic DNA from each cell subset was distributed evenly across all wells of several immunoSEQ 96-well plates, and each plate was treated as a replicate. For unsorted PBMC, each replicate PCR was loaded with roughly 330 ng genomic DNA, equivalent to about 33,000 T cell genomes. Ten immunoSEQ deep assay plates were used to sequence unsorted PBMC genomic DNA. Purified libraries were measured with a Qubit 3.0 fluorometer, size-checked on a Bioanalyzer 2100, and measured again with the KAPA Library Quantification kit. A separate single-read 150-cycle Illumina NextSeq 550 flow cell was used to sequence each immunoSEQ 96-well plate. Processing in the source paper ran as follows. The immunoSEQ output contained only junctional sequences without quality scores, so filtering could not match that applied to full-length reads. Sequences were annotated with PyIR, a Python wrapper for IgBLAST v1.9, and V/J genes and CDR3 were assigned using IMGT germline references. Reads with weak V/J assignments (E-value above 1e-6), missing CDR3, stop codons, out-of-frame junctions, or ambiguous translated residues were removed. V3J clonotypes were defined as sequences sharing the same inferred V gene, J gene, and CDR3 amino acid sequence. To compute the percentage overlap between repertoires, the number of shared unique clonotypes was divided by the size of the smaller repertoire. Repertoire richness was assessed with RTK rarefaction, the Chao1 estimator, and Recon v2.1 estimates of unobserved clonotypes. TCRdb re-hosts the immuneACCESS table, in-frame sequences only. Its copies lack some clones; in the studies checked, an unresolved V gene accounts for under half of them, and the cause for the rest is not known. D and trimming were read from the DNA, whereas the V and J calls and clone size are those reported in that table. The sample data list roughly 450,000 clones, and approximately 85% of these were observed just once. The biggest ten clones account for under 15% of the sample.

The donors were healthy, HIV-negative adults who had no recently reported acute infections or vaccinations. Only Caucasian adults living in Nashville, Tennessee, USA were represented among the donors. In the unsorted samples, 85 million to 100 million PBMCs were counted, and genomic DNA was extracted using the QIAamp DNA Blood Mini kit. Blood was collected by leukapheresis, and PBMCs were isolated by Ficoll-Histopaque density gradient centrifugation and then cryopreserved in liquid nitrogen vapor phase. From its cysteine to its phenylalanine, the CDR3 spans 14 amino acids. Of all the DNA, just the CDR3 is kept, 42 bases in frame from base 1. Between the V and J ends, shortened by 1 base and 2 bases respectively, the junction contains 6 bases. From a lookup of the germline V gene, CDR1 and CDR2 are KGHSY and FQNENV.

The receptor was isolated from a woman aged 40 to 49 in good health. Some clones in this sample may be carry-over from other donors' samples. The specimen sequenced was PBMCs. Rearrangement joined TRBV16 to TRBJ1-5, with no confidently assigned D gene. CDR3 sequence: CASSQFQGNQPQHF. In nucleotides, the sequence is TGTGCCAGCAGCCAATTCCAGGGCAATCAGCCCCAGCATTTT.